Listed below are T cell receptor beta chains from one sample, sequenced in a study of monozygotic twins with cystic fibrosis. Measured with immunoSEQ multiplex PCR; TCRdb has only the in-frame clones, and not every one. Of about 15,000 clones in the sample, around 98% were seen once. The sequenced sample was blood. The origin of the receptors is a girl under 10 years old with cystic fibrosis. The CDR3 runs from the conserved cysteine through the conserved F or W. A D gene is named only where the DNA matches it firmly. For some rows the clone size is stated as once, few or many, or as a class when expanded; others skip it.

D	J	V	size	CDR3	DNA
NA	TRBJ1-2	TRBV10-3	NA	CAISDTQGGDYGYTF	TGTGCCATCAGTGACACTCAGGGAGGGGACTATGGCTACACCTTC
NA	TRBJ1-5	TRBV27	NA	CASSFQGPNQPQHF	TGTGCCAGCAGTTTTCAAGGGCCCAATCAGCCCCAGCATTTT
TRBD2	TRBJ2-7	TRBV2	NA	CASWIGGAGELAHSYEQYF	TGTGCCAGCTGGATCGGAGGGGCTGGGGAACTAGCGCACTCCTACGAGCAGTACTTC
TRBD2	TRBJ2-1	TRBV9	NA	CASGVAGVNEQFF	TGTGCCAGCGGTGTAGCGGGCGTAAATGAGCAGTTCTTC
NA	TRBJ1-1	TRBV4-3	NA	CASSQEVGVSTEAFF	TGCGCCAGCAGCCAAGAGGTGGGGGTATCCACTGAAGCTTTCTTT
NA	TRBJ1-1	TRBV5-1	NA	CASRLQVNTEAFF	TGCGCCAGCAGACTACAGGTGAACACTGAAGCTTTCTTT
NA	TRBJ1-1	TRBV27	NA	CASSLGHMNTEAFF	TGTGCCAGCAGTTTAGGACACATGAACACTGAAGCTTTCTTT
NA	TRBJ1-5	TRBV2	NA	CASSLRMDIQFQPQHF	TGTGCCAGCAGTTTGCGTATGGACATCCAATTTCAGCCCCAGCATTTT
TRBD1	TRBJ1-1	TRBV28	NA	CASSLAMTGGNTEAFF	TGTGCCAGCAGTTTGGCCATGACAGGGGGAAACACTGAAGCTTTCTTT
TRBD2	TRBJ2-2	TRBV19	NA	CASSMVGLAGGAPTGELFF	TGTGCCAGTAGTATGGTCGGACTAGCGGGAGGAGCCCCCACCGGGGAGCTGTTTTTT
TRBD1	TRBJ2-7	TRBV7-9	once	CASSLGQGFEQYF	TGTGCCAGCAGCTTGGGACAGGGGTTCGAGCAGTACTTC
TRBD1	TRBJ2-2	TRBV7-9	NA	CAVNRGPTGELFF	TGTGCCGTTAACAGGGGTCCTACCGGGGAGCTGTTTTTT
NA	TRBJ1-2	TRBV11-2	NA	CASSLDGSPYGYTF	TGTGCCAGCAGCTTAGACGGGAGTCCCTATGGCTACACCTTC
TRBD1	TRBJ2-7	TRBV9	NA	CASSEDRGGPYEQYF	TGTGCCAGCAGCGAGGACAGGGGAGGACCCTACGAGCAGTACTTC
NA	TRBJ2-2	TRBV4-1	NA	CASSSPLGAPGELFF	TGCGCCAGCAGCTCCCCACTGGGGGCCCCCGGGGAGCTGTTTTTT
NA	TRBJ1-1	TRBV10-3	NA	CAISKPAIGEGITEAFF	TGTGCCATCAGCAAGCCCGCAATCGGGGAGGGGATCACTGAAGCTTTCTTT
TRBD2	TRBJ2-2	TRBV11-2	NA	CASSLGLAGASHTGELFF	TGTGCCAGCAGCTTAGGGCTAGCGGGAGCGAGCCACACCGGGGAGCTGTTTTTT
NA	TRBJ1-5	TRBV7-9	NA	CASSLGASNQPQHF	TGTGCCAGCAGCTTAGGTGCCTCCAATCAGCCCCAGCATTTT
NA	TRBJ2-3	TRBV9	NA	CASSGGLSTDTQYF	TGTGCCAGCAGCGGAGGGTTGAGCACAGATACGCAGTATTTT
NA	TRBJ1-1	TRBV29-1	NA	CSVVRGMNTEAFF	TGCAGCGTTGTGAGGGGAATGAACACTGAAGCTTTCTTT
TRBD2	TRBJ2-7	TRBV7-2	NA	CASSLAALADPYEQYF	TGTGCCAGCAGCTTAGCGGCTCTAGCGGACCCCTACGAGCAGTACTTC
NA	TRBJ2-7	TRBV19	once	CASSNTGGSYEQYF	TGTGCCAGTAGCAATACCGGGGGATCCTACGAGCAGTACTTC
TRBD1	TRBJ2-1	TRBV5-1	NA	CASSTGGTGYNEQFF	TGCGCCAGCAGCACGGGCGGGACAGGTTACAATGAGCAGTTCTTC
NA	TRBJ2-4	TRBV6-1	NA	CASMGGVLAKNIQYF	TGTGCCAGCATGGGAGGAGTTTTAGCCAAAAACATTCAGTACTTC
TRBD1	TRBJ2-7	TRBV28	NA	CASSSSGTARLSYEQYF	TGTGCCAGCAGTTCTTCAGGGACAGCCCGTTTATCCTACGAGCAGTACTTC
NA	TRBJ2-7	TRBV10-3	NA	CAISDGQLYYEQYF	TGTGCCATCAGTGATGGGCAGCTCTACTACGAGCAGTACTTC
NA	TRBJ1-2	TRBV19	NA	CASSMRGRPSNYGYTF	TGTGCCAGTAGTATGCGGGGCAGACCTTCTAACTATGGCTACACCTTC
NA	TRBJ1-1	TRBV7-9	NA	CASSLPHGENTEAFF	TGTGCCAGCAGCCTCCCGCACGGGGAGAACACTGAAGCTTTCTTT
TRBD1	TRBJ1-1	TRBV30	NA	CAWSSWGTGPNTEAFF	TGTGCCTGGAGTAGTTGGGGGACAGGGCCGAACACTGAAGCTTTCTTT
NA	TRBJ1-2	TRBV4-1	NA	CASSQVGITSSYGYTF	TGCGCCAGCAGCCAAGTCGGGATTACCTCTAGCTATGGCTACACCTTC
TRBD1	TRBJ2-1	TRBV28	NA	CASRIGGYTPNEQFF	TGTGCCAGCAGGATAGGGGGCTACACCCCCAATGAGCAGTTCTTC
NA	TRBJ1-2	TRBV2	NA	CASSTLDLTF	TGTGCCAGCAGCACCCTTGATCTAACCTTC
TRBD1	TRBJ2-3	TRBV7-9	NA	CASSSGTGSSDTQYF	TGTGCCAGCAGCTCCGGGACAGGGTCTTCAGATACGCAGTATTTT
NA	TRBJ1-1	TRBV27	NA	CASSLSGGLNTEAFF	TGTGCCAGCAGTTTATCTGGGGGGCTGAACACTGAAGCTTTCTTT
TRBD1	TRBJ2-3	TRBV6-1	NA	CASRVGDRGQYF	TGTGCCAGCAGGGTGGGGGACAGAGGGCAGTATTTT
TRBD1	TRBJ1-4	TRBV19	NA	CASSISGTGAEKLFF	TGTGCCAGTAGTATCTCTGGGACAGGGGCTGAAAAACTGTTTTTT
NA	TRBJ1-4	TRBV19	NA	CASSISGVEKLFF	TGTGCCAGTAGTATTTCGGGGGTTGAAAAACTGTTTTTT
NA	TRBJ1-5	TRBV5-1	NA	CASSPGGNNQPQHF	TGCGCCAGTAGTCCGGGGGGTAACAATCAGCCCCAGCATTTT
NA	TRBJ1-1	TRBV5-6	NA	CASSQEKRHTEAFF	TGTGCCAGCAGCCAGGAAAAGCGGCACACTGAAGCTTTCTTT
TRBD1	TRBJ2-7	TRBV6-1	NA	CASRSGTGRPYEQYF	TGTGCCAGCAGGTCCGGGACAGGAAGACCCTACGAGCAGTACTTC
NA	TRBJ1-1	TRBV4-3	NA	CASSQDRGSRFSRGGNTEAFF	TGCGCCAGCAGCCAAGATCGGGGGTCCAGGTTCTCCCGGGGGGGAAACACTGAAGCTTTCTTT
NA	TRBJ1-2	TRBV13	NA	CASSPTGNYGYTF	TGTGCCAGCAGCCCGACAGGAAACTATGGCTACACCTTC
TRBD2	TRBJ2-1	TRBV2	NA	CATKAAGDNEQFF	TGTGCCACGAAGGCAGCGGGAGACAATGAGCAGTTCTTC
NA	TRBJ2-3	TRBV7-2	NA	CASSPAPYGSSTDTQYF	TGTGCCAGCAGCCCCGCCCCTTACGGGAGCAGCACAGATACGCAGTATTTT
NA	TRBJ2-6	TRBV7-2	NA	CASSSQGLYWANVLTF	TGTGCCAGCAGCTCACAGGGATTATACTGGGCCAACGTCCTGACTTTC
TRBD2	TRBJ2-5	TRBV29-1	NA	CSVEGTSGRVREQYF	TGCAGCGTTGAAGGGACTAGCGGGAGGGTAAGGGAGCAGTACTTC
NA	TRBJ2-7	TRBV4-2	NA	CASSQRQNEQYF	TGTGCCAGCAGCCAAAGGCAGAACGAGCAGTACTTC